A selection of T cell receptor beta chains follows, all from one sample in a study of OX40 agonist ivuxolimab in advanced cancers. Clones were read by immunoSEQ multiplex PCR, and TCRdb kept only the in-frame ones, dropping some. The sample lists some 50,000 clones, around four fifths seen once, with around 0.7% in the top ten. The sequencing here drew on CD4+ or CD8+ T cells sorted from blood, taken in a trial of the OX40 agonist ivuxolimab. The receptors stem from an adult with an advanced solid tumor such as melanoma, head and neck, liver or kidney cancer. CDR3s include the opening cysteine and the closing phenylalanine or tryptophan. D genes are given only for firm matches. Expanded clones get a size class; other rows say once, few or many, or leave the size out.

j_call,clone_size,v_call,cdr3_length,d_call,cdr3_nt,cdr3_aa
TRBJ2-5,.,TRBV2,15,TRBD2,TGTGCCAGCAGTGAACAGTCTAGCGGGCAAGAGACCCAGTACTTC,CASSEQSSGQETQYF
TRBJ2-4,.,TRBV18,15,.,TGTGCCAGCTCACATGACAGAATCGCCAAAAACATTCAGTACTTC,CASSHDRIAKNIQYF
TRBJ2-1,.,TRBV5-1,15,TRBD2,TGCGCCAGCAGCTCCTGGGCGGGGGAGGTGGATGAGCAGTTCTTC,CASSSWAGEVDEQFF
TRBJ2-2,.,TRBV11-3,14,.,TGTGCCAGCAGCAGGGGGGGGTCCACCGGGGAGCTGTTTTTT,CASSRGGSTGELFF
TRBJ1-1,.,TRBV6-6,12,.,TGTGCCAGCAAGGGATATGACACTGAAGCTTTCTTT,CASKGYDTEAFF
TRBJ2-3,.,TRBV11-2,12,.,TGTGCCAGCAGCCCAACCATCGATACGCAGTATTTT,CASSPTIDTQYF
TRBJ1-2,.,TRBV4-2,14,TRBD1,TGTGCCAGCAGCCAAGGGACAGGGGTGGGGGGCTACACCTTC,CASSQGTGVGGYTF
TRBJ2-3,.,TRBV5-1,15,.,TGCGCCAGCAGCTTAGAAGGGTCTAGCACAGATACGCAGTATTTT,CASSLEGSSTDTQYF
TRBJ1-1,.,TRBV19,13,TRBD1,TGTGCCAGTAGTGTGGACAGGGGCACTGAAGCTTTCTTT,CASSVDRGTEAFF
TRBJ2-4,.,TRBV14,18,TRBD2,TGTGCCAGCAGCGCCCACCCCATTGTAGCGGGGGCCAAAAACATTCAGTACTTC,CASSAHPIVAGAKNIQYF
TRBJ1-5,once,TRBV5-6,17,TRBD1,TGTGCCAGCAGCGGGACAGGGGGCGAAGGGAGCAATCAGCCCCAGCATTTT,CASSGTGGEGSNQPQHF
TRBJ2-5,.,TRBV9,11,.,TGTGCCAGCGGCTTCGGGGAGACCCAGTACTTC,CASGFGETQYF
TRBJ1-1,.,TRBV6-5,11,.,TGTGCCAGCACTTACGGCCCCGAAGCTTTCTTT,CASTYGPEAFF
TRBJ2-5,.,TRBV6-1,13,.,TGTGCCAGCAGTGCACAGCCTCAAGAGACCCAGTACTTC,CASSAQPQETQYF
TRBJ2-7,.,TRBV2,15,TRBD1,TGTGCCAGCAGGGAAAGGACAGGGGGCTCCTACGAGCAGTACTTC,CASRERTGGSYEQYF
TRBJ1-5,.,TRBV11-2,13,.,TGTGCCAGCAGCTTAGTCAGGGAAGGGCCCCAGCATTTT,CASSLVREGPQHF
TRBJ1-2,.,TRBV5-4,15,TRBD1,TGTGCCAGCAGCGGTCCAAGGACAGGGGTTTTCGGCTACACCTTC,CASSGPRTGVFGYTF
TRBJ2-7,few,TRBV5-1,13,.,TGCGCCAGCAGCTTGACAGGGATGTACGAGCAGTACTTC,CASSLTGMYEQYF
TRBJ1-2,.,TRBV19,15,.,TGTGCCAGTAGTACCCTTCGGGGGGGTTCTTATGGCTACACCTTC,CASSTLRGGSYGYTF
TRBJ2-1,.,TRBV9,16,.,TGTGCCAGCAGCGAAGGACCCCCCGGAACCTACAATGAGCAGTTCTTC,CASSEGPPGTYNEQFF
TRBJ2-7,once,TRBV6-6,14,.,TGTGCCAGCAGTTACCCGGGACTGCCGAGGGAGCAGTACTTC,CASSYPGLPREQYF
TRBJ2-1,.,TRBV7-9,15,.,TGTGCCAGCATCCAGACACTGAGCTCCTACAATGAGCAGTTCTTC,CASIQTLSSYNEQFF
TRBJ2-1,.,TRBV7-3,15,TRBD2,TGTGCCAGCAGCTTAAGTCTAGCGGGGTACAATGAGCAGTTCTTC,CASSLSLAGYNEQFF
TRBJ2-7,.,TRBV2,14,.,TGTGCCAGCAGTGACGGGTTCTCATCCTACGAGCAGTACTTC,CASSDGFSSYEQYF
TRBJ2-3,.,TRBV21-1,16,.,TGTGCCAGCAGCAAAGGGACGGGACGCCCACGAAATACGCAGTATTTT,CASSKGTGRPRNTQYF
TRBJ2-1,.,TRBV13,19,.,TGTGCCAGCAGCCTACGAAGGGGAACGGGGTCGGGCTCCTACAATGAGCAGTTCTTC,CASSLRRGTGSGSYNEQFF
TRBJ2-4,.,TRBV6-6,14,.,TGTGCCAGCAGTTACTCCCCTAGCCGTGACATTCAGTACTTC,CASSYSPSRDIQYF
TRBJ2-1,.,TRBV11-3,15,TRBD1,TGTGCCAGCAGCGCACCCGGGACAGGGGGCCAAGGGCAGTTCTTC,CASSAPGTGGQGQFF
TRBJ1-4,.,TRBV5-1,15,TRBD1,TGCGCCAGCAGCCTGAACCGACAGGGGGATGAAAAACTGTTTTTT,CASSLNRQGDEKLFF
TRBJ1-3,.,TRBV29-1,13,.,TGCAGCGTTGTCGGGAGCTCTGGAAACACCATATATTTT,CSVVGSSGNTIYF
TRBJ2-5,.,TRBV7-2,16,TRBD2,TGTGCCAGCAGCCAGGGACTAGCGGGGGGGGAAGAGACCCAGTACTTC,CASSQGLAGGEETQYF
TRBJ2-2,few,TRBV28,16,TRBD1,TGTGCCAGCAGACTGAGCGAGGGGGCCTGGACCGGGGAGCTGTTTTTT,CASRLSEGAWTGELFF
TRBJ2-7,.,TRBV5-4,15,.,TGTGCCAGCAGCACCGGGACATTGAGCTCCTACGAGCAGTACTTC,CASSTGTLSSYEQYF